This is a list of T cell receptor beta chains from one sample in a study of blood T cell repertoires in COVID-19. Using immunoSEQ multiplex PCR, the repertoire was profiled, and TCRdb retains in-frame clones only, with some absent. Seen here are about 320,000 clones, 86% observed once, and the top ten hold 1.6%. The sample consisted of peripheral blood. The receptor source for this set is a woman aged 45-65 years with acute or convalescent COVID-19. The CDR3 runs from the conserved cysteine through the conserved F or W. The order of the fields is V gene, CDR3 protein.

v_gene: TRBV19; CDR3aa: CASSNDRILAKNIQYF
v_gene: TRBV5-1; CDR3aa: CASSLVPNDNSPLHF
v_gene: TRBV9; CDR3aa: CASSGDTYKEAFF
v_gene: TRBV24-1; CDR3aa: CATSDSIQGDYEQYF
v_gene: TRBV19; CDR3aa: CASSLGQGTTGELFF
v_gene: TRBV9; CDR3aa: CASSSSAGAYNEQFF
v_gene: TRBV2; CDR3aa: CASDKQGAANEKLFF
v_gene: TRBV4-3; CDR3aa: CASSQEIRLAGLYTDTQYF
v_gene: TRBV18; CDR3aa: CASSRGLAGVTDTQYF
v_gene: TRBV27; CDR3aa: CASSSGGRGGATQYF
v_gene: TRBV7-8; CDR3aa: CASSSGTANSGNTIYF
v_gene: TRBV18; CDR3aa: CASSPPPSSSYNEQFF
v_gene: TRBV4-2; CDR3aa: CASSQAGQTQGNTIYF
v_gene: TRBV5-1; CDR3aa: CASSLGSGLSTEAFF
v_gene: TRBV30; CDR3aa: CAWTPGRWSYEQYF
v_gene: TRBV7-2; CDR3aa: CASRSQVGRETDTQYF
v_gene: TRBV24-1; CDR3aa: CATRDRGLMNEQFF
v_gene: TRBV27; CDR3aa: CASSLFATGSGSYEQYF
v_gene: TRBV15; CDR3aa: CATSRGGSGELFF
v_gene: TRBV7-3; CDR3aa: CASSSRDSNYGYTF
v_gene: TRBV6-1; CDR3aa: CASSEALLAVVDQPQHF
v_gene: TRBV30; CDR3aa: CAWAGTEDQETQYF
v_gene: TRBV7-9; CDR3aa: CASSAMGYRGRAENEQFF
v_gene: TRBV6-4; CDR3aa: CASRGTHHSNQPQHF
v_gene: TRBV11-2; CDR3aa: CASSPQRGLREETQYF
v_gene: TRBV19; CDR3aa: CASSTRTGGHTEAFF
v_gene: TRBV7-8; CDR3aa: CASSPPVSYEQYF
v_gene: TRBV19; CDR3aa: CASSVNRWGLADEQYF
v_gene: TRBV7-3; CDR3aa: CASSPGRAGTPSTDTQYF
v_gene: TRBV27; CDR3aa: CASSPRLAGHYEQYF
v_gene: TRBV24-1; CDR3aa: CATSDSRKGARTEAFF
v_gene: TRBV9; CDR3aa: CASSASGTSGSYEQYF
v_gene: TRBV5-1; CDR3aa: CASSLVGRGQYF
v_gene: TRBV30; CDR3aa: CAWSTGPNSPLHF
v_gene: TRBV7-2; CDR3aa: CASSLTGTGLHTQYF
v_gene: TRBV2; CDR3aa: CASRVNPGIDTEAFF
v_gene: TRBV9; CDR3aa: CASSVLVSGTDTQYF
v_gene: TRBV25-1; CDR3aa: CASSATGQKQYF
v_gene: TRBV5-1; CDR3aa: CASSLLPGQGFGYTF
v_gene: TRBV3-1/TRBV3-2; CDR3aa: CASSQVPGQGEHWVYEQYF
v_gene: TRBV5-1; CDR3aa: CASSSYPTTGENQPQHF
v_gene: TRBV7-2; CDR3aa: CASSPYGRLNTEAFF
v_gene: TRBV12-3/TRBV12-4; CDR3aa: CASIKGLRAEAFF